The 26 T cell receptor beta chains given below trace back to one sample, sequenced in a study of blood T cell repertoires in COVID-19. This table comes from immunoSEQ multiplex PCR, and its TCRdb copy is limited to in-frame clones, with some not included. The sample lists 110,000 or so clones, roughly 85% occurring once. Sequencing was done on a sample of peripheral blood. Receptor source: a man in his forties with acute or convalescent COVID-19.

This rearrangement joins TRBV2 to TRBJ1-5; 7 positions match TRBD1. With V trimmed by 6 bases and J by 10 bases, 9 bases remained unmatched. CDR1 is SNHLY, CDR2 FYNNEI, per germline. The CDR3 has 13 residues. The CDR3 is CASSGIQGGPQHF. The CDR3 coding sequence is TGTGCCAGCAGCGGAATCCAGGGGGGACCCCAGCATTTT.

V is TRBV29-1 and J is TRBJ1-4; TRBD1 matches 10 bases. The CDR3 covers 15 residues. V lost 6 bases to trimming and J lost 7 bases; unmatched junction nucleotides: 11. Germline V gives CDR1 SQVTM, CDR2 ANQGSEA. This CDR3 is CSVRRDRGSGEKLFF. CDR3 bases: TGCAGCGTGCGCCGGGACAGGGGAAGCGGTGAAAAACTGTTTTTT.

The chain joins TRBV2 to TRBJ1-6; D may be TRBD1 (6 bases). V was trimmed by 11 bases and J by 0 bases, leaving 29 bases between them. CDR3 size: 20 residues. Germline CDR1 and CDR2: SNHLY and FYNNEI. CDR3: CAGTTLRQGLSSSYNSPLHF. CDR3 nucleotide sequence: TGTGCCGGGACCACCCTCAGGCAGGGGCTATCTAGCTCCTATAATTCACCCCTCCACTTT.

This clone was observed a handful of times. CDR3 sequence (DNA): TGTGCCAGCAGCAAAAGAGGACAGGGTAGGAGCAATCAGCCCCAGCATTTT. It encodes CASSKRGQGRSNQPQHF. This sequence joins TRBV21-1 and TRBJ1-5; the D call in the table, TRBD1, was not verified against the DNA. TRBV21-1 is an annotated pseudogene. The CDR3 is made up of 17 amino acids.

V is TRBV4-3 and J is TRBJ2-7, with TRBD2 as a possible D gene (5 bases). The CDR3 length is 16 residues. The germline CDR1 and CDR2 sequences are LGHNA and YSLEER. Trimming removed 0 bases from V and 2 bases from J, with 14 bases in between. The chain's CDR3 is CASSQDFRTGTYEQYF. In nucleotides, the CDR3 is TGCGCCAGCAGCCAAGATTTCCGGACTGGTACCTACGAGCAGTACTTC.

The rearrangement uses TRBV19 and TRBJ1-1; a weak D match, TRBD1 (5 bases). The V end lost 6 bases, the J end lost 0 bases, and 11 bases lay between the germline ends. This CDR3 has 14 residues. CDR1 LNHDA and CDR2 SQIVND come from the germline V gene (reference sequence). As DNA, the CDR3 is TGTGCCAGTAGCCGACAGATTCTGAACACTGAAGCTTTCTTT. Its protein is CASSRQILNTEAFF.

The CDR3 here is CASSADRDEKLFF. Written as DNA, the CDR3 is TGTGCCAGCAGCGCGGACAGGGATGAAAAACTGTTTTTT. The rearrangement joins TRBV7-2 to TRBJ1-4; 8 bases agree with TRBD1. CDR3 size: 13 residues. V trimming: 5 bases; J trimming: 6 bases; junction bases outside the gene matches: 2. Germline V gene lookup returns CDR1 SGHTA and CDR2 FQGNSA.

The rearrangement joins TRBV7-2 to TRBJ2-7; 13 positions agree with TRBD2. V dropped 5 bases and J dropped 2; count of bases not matched to a gene: 3. The CDR3 covers 15 residues. The germline CDR1 and CDR2 sequences are SGHTA and FQGNSA. CDR3 DNA: TGTGCCAGCAGCAGAACTAGCGGGGGGGCCTACGAGCAGTACTTC. Translation: CASSRTSGGAYEQYF.

The chain links TRBV5-1 to TRBJ2-7; D is unresolved. In germline, CDR1 is SGHRS, CDR2 YFSETQ. The CDR3 covers 14 residues. Trimming stripped 6 bases from V and 6 bases from J, with 19 bases between. CDR3 amino acids: CASNKLESPGEQYF. The CDR3 nucleotides read TGCGCCAGCAACAAACTCGAATCCCCAGGCGAGCAGTACTTC. The full variable domain, rest sourced from reference TRBV5-1 and TRBJ2-7, is KAGVTQTPRYLIKTRGQQVTLSCSPISGHRSVSWYQQTPGQGLQFLFEYFSETQRNKGNFPGRFSGRQFSNSRSEMNVSTLELGDSALYLCASNKLESPGEQYFGPGTRLTVT.

The J gene is TRBJ2-3, the V gene TRBV29-1, with D unresolved. The CDR3 totals 14 residues. Germline CDR1 and CDR2: SQVTM and ANQGSEA. V was cut by 7 bases and J by 2 bases, with 16 bases left in between. The CDR3 region is CSAGAQASTDTQYF. The CDR3 bases are TGCAGCGCGGGCGCGCAGGCGTCCACAGATACGCAGTATTTT.

The chain has TRBV5-1 and TRBJ2-7, with 9 bases fitting TRBD1. Germline CDR1 and CDR2: SGHRS and YFSETQ. The CDR3 totals 17 residues. V shed 4 bases and J 5 bases; nucleotides not matched to a gene: 16. The CDR3 bases are TGCGCCAGCAGCAAAGCCGTGATCCGGGACAGGGATCACGAGCAGTACTTC. Its protein product is CASSKAVIRDRDHEQYF. The full variable domain, its missing parts supplied by reference TRBV5-1 and TRBJ2-7, is KAGVTQTPRYLIKTRGQQVTLSCSPISGHRSVSWYQQTPGQGLQFLFEYFSETQRNKGNFPGRFSGRQFSNSRSEMNVSTLELGDSALYLCASSKAVIRDRDHEQYFGPGTRLTVT.

V is TRBV5-6 and J is TRBJ2-2; D is undetermined. V lost 1 base, J lost 0 bases, and 10 bases lay in between. Germline V lookup: CDR1 SGHDT, CDR2 YYEEEE. The CDR3 is 16 residues long. The CDR3 sequence: CASSLIARTNTGELFF. The CDR3 DNA reads TGTGCCAGCAGCTTGATAGCACGGACGAACACCGGGGAGCTGTTTTTT.

This chain links TRBV6-4 with TRBJ2-3; TRBD2 aligns across 9 bases. Trimming at V came to 6 bases and at J to 2 bases, leaving 6 bases not matched to a gene. Germline loops: CDR1 MRHNA, CDR2 SNTAGT. The length of the CDR3 is 15 residues. CDR3 region: CASSTGTSHTDTQYF. The CDR3 DNA sequence: TGTGCCAGCAGCACCGGGACTAGCCACACAGATACGCAGTATTTT.

The V call is TRBV27, the J call TRBJ1-2; 12 bases match TRBD1. In germline, CDR1 is MNHEY, CDR2 SMNVEV (reference sequence). V trimming: 5 bases; J trimming: 8 bases; junction bases outside the gene matches: 9. The CDR3 has 15 amino acids. Written as DNA, the CDR3 is TGTGCCAGCAGTCCTTACTGGGACAGGGGGCACGGCTACACCTTC. It encodes CASSPYWDRGHGYTF.

The rearrangement uses TRBV4-1 and TRBJ1-2; TRBD1 aligns across 7 bases. The CDR3 is 13 residues long. Looked up from germline, CDR1 is MGHRA and CDR2 is YSYEKL. The V and J ends lost 2 bases and 8 bases, in that order; junction bases with no gene match: 5. The CDR3 here is CASSQTTGKGYTF. CDR3 bases: TGCGCCAGCAGCCAAACGACAGGGAAAGGCTACACCTTC.

The V gene is TRBV7-3, the J gene TRBJ2-3, with 10 nucleotides matching TRBD2. The V and J ends lost 2 bases and 0 bases, in that order; junction bases with no gene match: 8. The germline CDR1 and CDR2 sequences are SGHTA and FQGTGA. The CDR3 is 18 residues long. The CDR3: CASSLGLAGDLSTDTQYF. The CDR3 region has the DNA TGTGCCAGCAGCTTAGGGCTAGCGGGGGACCTCAGCACAGATACGCAGTATTTT.

This clone was recorded once. V and J are TRBV2 and TRBJ1-2; no firm D call. The CDR3 extends over 13 amino acids. Germline assignment: CDR1 SNHLY and CDR2 FYNNEI. Trimming left V 5 bases short and J 3 bases short, with 10 bases between. CDR3 nucleotide sequence: TGTGCCAGCAGTACGGCCGAGGACTATGGCTACACCTTC. It yields the protein CASSTAEDYGYTF. The variable domain in full, completed from reference TRBV2 and TRBJ1-2, reads EPEVTQTPSHQVTQMGQEVILRCVPISNHLYFYWYRQILGQKVEFLVSFYNNEISEKSEIFDDQFSVERPDGSNFTLKIRSTKLEDSAMYFCASSTAEDYGYTFGSGTRLTVV.

The rearrangement uses TRBV24-1 and TRBJ2-5, with 8 bases identical to TRBD2. In germline, CDR1 is KGHDR, CDR2 SFDVKD. V was pared by 3 bases and J by 4 bases, with 6 bases of the junction left unmatched. This CDR3 comprises 15 residues. The CDR3 loop is CATSDAGLEGETQYF. DNA for the CDR3: TGTGCCACCAGTGATGCGGGACTAGAGGGAGAGACCCAGTACTTC.

The CDR3 region is CASSLQGGNSGNTIYF. In DNA form, the CDR3 reads TGCGCCAGCAGCTTACAGGGAGGGAACTCTGGAAACACCATATATTTT. This rearrangement joins TRBV5-1 to TRBJ1-3, with D possibly TRBD1 on 6 matching bases. V dropped 2 bases and J dropped 0 bases, with 12 bases sitting between them. The CDR3 has 16 residues. Germline CDR1 is SGHRS and CDR2 is YFSETQ.

The J gene is TRBJ2-3, the V gene TRBV4-3, with TRBD1 matching 7 bases. V shed 0 bases, J shed 2 bases, and the junction held 8 bases outside the gene matches. Germline V gives CDR1 LGHNA, CDR2 YSLEER. The CDR3 is 17 residues long. CDR3 in DNA: TGCGCCAGCAGCCAAGACCCTACAGGGGACCCCACAGATACGCAGTATTTT. Amino acid sequence: CASSQDPTGDPTDTQYF.

The gene calls are TRBV24-1 and TRBJ2-7; 10 bases are shared with TRBD1. Germline CDR1 and CDR2: KGHDR and SFDVKD. Trimming cost V 3 bases and J 6 bases; bases outside gene matches: 7. CDR3 length: 15 residues. CDR3 bases: TGTGCCACCAGTGATGGCGGGACAGGGGTCGGCGAGCAGTACTTC. Encoded protein: CATSDGGTGVGEQYF.

This clone was detected only a few times. This chain joins TRBV3-1 (or the pseudogene TRBV3-2) and TRBJ2-2; 10 nucleotides align to TRBD1. With 4 bases clipped from V and 3 bases from J, the junction kept 11 bases outside the gene matches. Germline loops: CDR1 LGHDT, CDR2 YNNKEL (reference sequence). This CDR3 comprises 18 residues. CDR3 DNA sequence: TGTGCCAGCAGCCCGCCGGGACAGGGGATTACTGACACCGGGGAGCTGTTTTTT. Translation gives CASSPPGQGITDTGELFF.

The chain links TRBV7-6 to TRBJ2-2; 8 bases line up with TRBD1. This CDR3 region has 16 residues. After removal of 4 bases from V and 0 bases from J, the junction contained 4 bases not matched to a gene. CDR1 and CDR2 from the germline V gene are SGHVS and FNYEAQ. The CDR3: CASSSWTGPNTGELFF. CDR3 DNA: TGTGCCAGCAGCTCCTGGACAGGGCCGAACACCGGGGAGCTGTTTTTT.

The V call is TRBV12-3 or TRBV12-4, the J call TRBJ1-2, with no clear D. The CDR3 covers 12 residues. Trimming shortened V by 9 bases and J by 2 bases, and 10 bases separated the two germline ends. DNA of the CDR3: TGTGCCAGTGCGACATCGAACTATGGCTACACCTTC. Translation: CASATSNYGYTF.

The chain links TRBV3-1 (or the pseudogene TRBV3-2) to TRBJ2-1; 12 positions agree with TRBD2. This CDR3 has 16 amino acids. Germline lookup yields CDR1 LGHDT and CDR2 YNNKEL (reference sequence). The V gene end was trimmed by 6 bases and the J gene end by 3 bases; junction bases not matched to a gene: 6. The CDR3 protein is CASSHLTSGGYNEQFF. CDR3 in DNA: TGTGCCAGCAGTCATTTGACTAGCGGGGGCTACAATGAGCAGTTCTTC.

V is TRBV10-3 and J is TRBJ2-3; 11 bases are a match to TRBD1. The germline V gene has CDR1 ENHRY and CDR2 SYGVKD. V trimming: 10 bases; J trimming: 5 bases; junction bases outside the gene matches: 8. The CDR3 is 14 amino acids. CDR3 protein: CATGEDRGLDTQYF. CDR3 coding DNA: TGTGCCACCGGCGAGGACAGGGGGCTAGATACGCAGTATTTT.